This T cell receptor beta chain was recorded in a study of CD8 T cells in ankylosing spondylitis (dated by TCRdb to the late 2010s). Regarding the research as a whole: To find TCR variants linked to disease, the study profiled T cell receptor beta repertoires in ankylosing spondylitis patients and healthy donors. The full study cohort was made up of about 25 ankylosing spondylitis patients and roughly 100 healthy donors. Samples of peripheral blood were taken, and for ankylosing spondylitis patients, synovial fluid was collected as well. Results and caveats for the whole study, not just this receptor: Some of the motif variants had been reported before in the synovial fluid and blood of reactive arthritis patients, a finding that suggests common disease-initiation mechanisms. The disease-linked clones were reported to be significantly enriched in matched synovial fluid samples from ankylosing spondylitis patients. The disease-linked clones showed a CD8+ phenotype and occurred at relatively low frequencies in peripheral blood. A TCR beta motif of several highly homologous amino acid variants appeared characteristic of blood from ankylosing spondylitis patients.

Many counts were recorded for this clonotype. Its antigen is still unknown. Base-call qualities are not available, and no considerably larger clone is one nucleotide away. Data came from an Illumina HiSeq 2500. Quantitative 5'-RACE with molecular barcodes was the method used to prepare the TCR beta libraries. In the paper's pipeline: Disease-linked TCR variants were identified with a new computational method built on a probabilistic model of VDJ rearrangement. The public reads were run again by TCRdb, first through fastp at Q25 and then through MiXCR, and only productive beta chains were kept. Every CDR3 protein is listed once, alongside the most common genes and DNA of its rows. The V and J calls and clone size are TCRdb's, not the authors'. For this sample there are fewer than 650,000 distinct CDR3 sequences; more than 9.5% appear just once. The ten largest clones take up 6.8% of the sample. CDR1 SEHNR and CDR2 FQNEAQ are derived from the germline V gene (reference sequence). From cysteine to phenylalanine, the CDR3 is 13 amino acids long. Only the CDR3 part of the read is kept: 39 bases, read in frame from the first base. A distance of 10 bases separates the germline ends of V and J, which lose 5 bases and 5 bases respectively.

The sample was blood, either unsorted or a sorted T cell fraction (not recorded which). The chain links TRBV7-9 with TRBJ1-5, with an unclear D gene assignment. The sequence was collected from a male donor with ankylosing spondylitis. DNA sequence: TGTGCCAGCAGCCCTCAGGAGGATCAGCCCCAGCATTTT. Protein translation: CASSPQEDQPQHF. This CDR3, with the reference TRBV7-9 and TRBJ1-5 proteins standing in past its ends, gives the full variable domain DTGVSQNPRHKITKRGQNVTFRCDPISEHNRLYWYRQTLGQGPEFLTYFQNEAQLEKSRLLSDRFSAERPKGSFSTLEIQRTEQGDSAMYLCASSPQEDQPQHFGDGTRLSIL.